One sample yielded the 7 T cell receptor beta chains listed below, sequenced in a study of PD-L1 blockade in urothelial cancer. Only in-frame clones appear in the TCRdb table, and some are missing; sequencing was by immunoSEQ multiplex PCR. The table includes about 82,000 clones, roughly 82% detected once. The input for sequencing was PBMCs, taken around atezolizumab (anti-PD-L1) treatment. All receptors derive from a man in his sixties or seventies with urothelial cancer.

The chain joins TRBV18 to TRBJ2-1; 11 bases map to TRBD1. The CDR3 runs 15 residues. Germline-derived CDR1 and CDR2 are KGHSH and LQKENI. With V trimmed by 4 bases and J by 8 bases, 7 bases remained unmatched. As DNA, the CDR3 is TGTGCCAGCTCACACGGACAGGGGGCGCGTGATGAGCAGTTCTTC. Translation gives CASSHGQGARDEQFF. The whole variable domain, remainder taken from reference TRBV18 and TRBJ2-1, is NAGVMQNPRHLVRRRGQEARLRCSPMKGHSHVYWYRQLPEEGLKFMVYLQKENIIDESGMPKERFSAEFPKEGPSILRIQQVVRGDSAAYFCASSHGQGARDEQFFGPGTRLTVL.

The chain links TRBV4-3 to TRBJ1-3; TRBD1 aligns across 7 bases. The CDR3 is made up of 18 amino acids. The germline V gene has CDR1 LGHNA and CDR2 YSLEER. V was pared by 0 bases and J by 0 bases, with 8 bases of the junction left unmatched. In DNA form, the CDR3 reads TGCGCCAGCAGCCAAGATGCCGGGACAGCGAGCTCTGGAAACACCATATATTTT. Amino acids: CASSQDAGTASSGNTIYF.

A single count supports this clone. The chain joins TRBV7-2 to TRBJ2-5, with D uncertain. The CDR3 runs 13 residues. CDR1 and CDR2 from the germline V gene are SGHTA and FQGNSA. Trimming pared 2 bases from V and 4 bases from J, leaving 8 bases between. The chain's CDR3 is CASSLNSGETQYF. The CDR3 DNA is TGTGCCAGCAGCTTAAACAGTGGAGAGACCCAGTACTTC.

The chain uses TRBV10-1 and TRBJ1-1; weak D call: TRBD1 (5 bases). Germline lookup yields CDR1 WNHNN and CDR2 SYGVQD (reference sequence). The CDR3 is made up of 14 amino acids. V lost 4 bases and J lost 5, with 14 bases in between. DNA for the CDR3: TGCGCCAGCAGTGCGGCAGGGAGGTATACTGAAGCTTTCTTT. This codes for CASSAAGRYTEAFF.

The gene calls are TRBV5-6 and TRBJ1-4; a possible D gene is TRBD1 (6 bases). The V end lost 3 bases, the J end lost 6 bases, and 9 bases lay between the germline ends. This CDR3 spans 13 amino acids. Germline V gene sequence: CDR1 SGHDT, CDR2 YYEEEE. The CDR3 DNA reads TGTGCCAGCAGCTGGGGACACCATGAAAAACTGTTTTTT. Encoded protein: CASSWGHHEKLFF.

The chain combines TRBV9 with TRBJ2-7, with 8 bases identical to TRBD1. The CDR3 covers 14 residues. Trimming cost V 3 bases and J 0 bases; bases outside gene matches: 2. CDR1 and CDR2 from the germline V gene are SGDLS and YYNGEE. The chain's CDR3 is CASSEQGDSYEQYF. The CDR3 DNA follows: TGTGCCAGCAGCGAACAGGGGGACTCCTACGAGCAGTACTTC. Using reference TRBV9 and TRBJ2-7 for the parts outside the CDR3, the full variable domain is DSGVTQTPKHLITATGQRVTLRCSPRSGDLSVYWYQQSLDQGLQFLIQYYNGEERAKGNILERFSAQQFPDLHSELNLSSLELGDSALYFCASSEQGDSYEQYFGPGTRLTVT.

V gene TRBV7-2 combines with J gene TRBJ2-5, with D possibly TRBD1 on 6 matching bases. The CDR3 contains 16 residues. V was clipped by 5 bases and J by 5 bases, with 21 bases between them. The germline gives CDR1 SGHTA, CDR2 FQGNSA. CDR3 residues: CASSPPRWGLGETQYF. CDR3 in DNA: TGTGCCAGCAGCCCCCCTAGGTGGGGGCTGGGGGAGACCCAGTACTTC. The variable domain in full, with the rest retrieved from reference TRBV7-2 and TRBJ2-5, is GAGVSQSPSNKVTEKGKDVELRCDPISGHTALYWYRQSLGQGLEFLIYFQGNSAPDKSGLPSDRFSAERTGGSVSTLTIQRTQQEDSAVYLCASSPPRWGLGETQYFGPGTRLLVL.